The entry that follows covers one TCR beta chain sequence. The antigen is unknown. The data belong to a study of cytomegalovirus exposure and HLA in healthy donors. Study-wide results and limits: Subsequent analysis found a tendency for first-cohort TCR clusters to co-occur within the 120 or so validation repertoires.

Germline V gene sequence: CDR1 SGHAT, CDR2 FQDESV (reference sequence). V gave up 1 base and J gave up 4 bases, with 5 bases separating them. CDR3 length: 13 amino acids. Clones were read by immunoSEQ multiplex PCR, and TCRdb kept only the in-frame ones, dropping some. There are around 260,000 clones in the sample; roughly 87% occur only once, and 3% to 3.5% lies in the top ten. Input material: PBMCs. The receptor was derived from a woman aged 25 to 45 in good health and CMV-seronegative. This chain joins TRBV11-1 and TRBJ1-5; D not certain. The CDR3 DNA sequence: TGTGCCAGCAGCTTAGATATTAATCAGCCCCAGCATTTT. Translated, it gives CASSLDINQPQHF. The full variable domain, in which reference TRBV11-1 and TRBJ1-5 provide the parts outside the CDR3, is EAEVAQSPRYKITEKSQAVAFWCDPISGHATLYWYRQILGQGPELLVQFQDESVVDDSQLPKDRFSAERLKGVDSTLKIQPAELGDSAMYLCASSLDINQPQHFGDGTRLSIL.